These T cell receptor beta chains were read from a single sample in a study of T cell responses to AZD1222 COVID-19 vaccine. Measured with immunoSEQ multiplex PCR; TCRdb has only the in-frame clones, and not every one. This table holds about 150,000 clones, 80% to 90% found once. The sequences come from peripheral blood, collected on day 0 of AZD1222 vaccination. Every receptor here comes from an adult in good health. CDR3s include the opening cysteine and the closing phenylalanine or tryptophan. Each record gives: V gene, D gene, J gene, clone size, CDR3 protein, CDR3 DNA. D genes are given only for firm matches. Clone size is given for some rows only: seen once, a few or many times, or a class if the clone is expanded.

>TRBV6-5|.|TRBJ2-7|.
CASSLYISYEQYF
TGTGCCAGCAGTCTCTACATATCCTACGAGCAGTACTTC
>TRBV5-4|TRBD1|TRBJ1-2|.
CASSNSGGRGYTF
TGTGCCAGCAGCAACTCAGGGGGCAGGGGCTACACCTTC
>TRBV6-5|TRBD2|TRBJ2-5|.
CASSTTSGEKETQYF
TGTGCCAGCAGTACGACTAGCGGGGAAAAAGAGACCCAGTACTTC
>TRBV5-6|TRBD1|TRBJ2-7|.
CASSPAGQGAHWEQYF
TGTGCCAGCAGCCCCGCCGGGCAGGGGGCTCATTGGGAGCAGTACTTC
>TRBV28|.|TRBJ1-2|.
CASSLEGGYGYTF
TGTGCCAGCAGTTTAGAGGGAGGGTATGGCTACACCTTC
>TRBV7-9|.|TRBJ2-1|.
CASSLVLRDEQFF
TGTGCCAGCAGCTTAGTACTCAGGGATGAGCAGTTCTTC
>TRBV28|.|TRBJ1-1|.
CASSLTMMNTEAFF
TGTGCCAGCAGTTTAACGATGATGAACACTGAAGCTTTCTTT
>TRBV3-1/TRBV3-2|TRBD1|TRBJ1-5|.
CASSQGTGGNQPQHF
TGTGCCAGCAGCCAAGGGACAGGCGGCAATCAGCCCCAGCATTTT
>TRBV2|TRBD1|TRBJ1-1|.
CASRKQGATEAFF
TGTGCCAGCAGAAAACAGGGGGCAACTGAAGCTTTCTTT
>TRBV21-1|.|TRBJ1-4|.
CASSKDRALNEKLFF
TGTGCCAGCAGCAAGGACAGGGCCCTTAATGAAAAACTGTTTTTT
>TRBV9|.|TRBJ2-5|.
CASSAQLGAPQYF
TGTGCCAGCAGCGCCCAACTAGGAGCACCCCAGTACTTC
>TRBV2|.|TRBJ2-5|.
CATHPGRGTETQYF
TGTGCCACCCACCCCGGGCGGGGTACAGAGACCCAGTACTTC
>TRBV7-9|TRBD2|TRBJ2-1|.
CASRLTSGNYNEQFF
TGTGCCAGCAGACTAACTAGCGGGAATTACAATGAGCAGTTCTTC
>TRBV10-3|.|TRBJ2-3|.
CAISELELNTQYF
TGTGCCATCAGTGAGTTAGAGCTGAATACGCAGTATTTT
>TRBV28|TRBD1|TRBJ1-5|.
CASRAGTGYQPQHF
TGTGCCAGCAGGGCCGGGACAGGGTATCAGCCCCAGCATTTT
>TRBV14|.|TRBJ2-4|.
CASSQGGTDIQYF
TGTGCCAGCAGCCAGGGCGGGACGGACATTCAGTACTTC
>TRBV6-5|.|TRBJ1-1|.
CASSFWGDTEAFF
TGTGCCAGCAGTTTCTGGGGGGACACTGAAGCTTTCTTT
>TRBV2|TRBD1|TRBJ1-2|.
CASSEWTGRNYGYTF
TGTGCCAGCAGTGAATGGACAGGGAGAAACTATGGCTACACCTTC
>TRBV29-1|.|TRBJ2-1|.
CSVRPPYNEQFF
TGCAGCGTTCGCCCTCCCTACAATGAGCAGTTCTTC
>TRBV7-8|.|TRBJ2-2|.
CASSSWPSTGELFF
TGTGCCAGCAGTTCCTGGCCCTCCACCGGGGAGCTGTTTTTT
>TRBV5-1|.|TRBJ2-2|.
CASSLTGGQDTGELFF
TGCGCCAGCAGCTTGACCGGGGGCCAGGACACCGGGGAGCTGTTTTTT
>TRBV29-1|.|TRBJ1-1|.
CSVSRSTEAFF
TGCAGCGTGAGCAGGAGTACTGAAGCTTTCTTT
>TRBV15|.|TRBJ2-7|once
CATSRGGQISYEQYF
TGTGCCACCAGCAGAGGGGGTCAGATCTCCTACGAGCAGTACTTC
>TRBV7-2|.|TRBJ1-1|.
CASSLGEVGEAFF
TGTGCCAGCAGCTTAGGTGAAGTAGGTGAAGCTTTCTTT
>TRBV6-5|.|TRBJ1-5|medium-sized
CASSADEYQPQHF
TGTGCCAGCAGCGCGGACGAGTATCAGCCCCAGCATTTT
>TRBV5-1|.|TRBJ1-1|.
CASSLARRTEAFF
TGCGCCAGCAGCTTGGCAAGGAGAACTGAAGCTTTCTTT
>TRBV6-2/TRBV6-3|TRBD2|TRBJ2-2|.
CASSRLAGPLGTGELFF
TGTGCCAGCAGCCGACTAGCGGGGCCATTGGGGACCGGGGAGCTGTTTTTT
>TRBV11-2|.|TRBJ1-1|few
CASSLETSGAFF
TGTGCCAGCAGCTTAGAGACCTCCGGGGCTTTCTTT
>TRBV29-1|.|TRBJ2-7|.
CSATQDYEQYF
TGCAGCGCTACACAGGACTACGAGCAGTACTTC
>TRBV9|.|TRBJ1-2|few
CASSVVAAFYGYTF
TGTGCCAGCAGCGTAGTCGCAGCCTTCTATGGCTACACCTTC
>TRBV7-9|.|TRBJ2-1|.
CASSPPPRGTSYNEQFF
TGTGCCAGCAGCCCCCCCCCGCGCGGGACCTCCTACAATGAGCAGTTCTTC
>TRBV4-2|TRBD2|TRBJ2-1|.
CASSQETTSGGEQFF
TGTGCCAGCAGCCAAGAGACGACTAGCGGGGGTGAGCAGTTCTTC
>TRBV28|.|TRBJ1-1|.
CACTTGTEAFF
TGTGCCTGCACTACGGGGACTGAAGCTTTCTTT
>TRBV6-5|.|TRBJ1-2|.
CASSYPKDGYTF
TGTGCCAGCAGTTATCCCAAGGATGGCTACACCTTC
>TRBV7-9|TRBD1|TRBJ1-3|.
CASSLVAGTGGGNTIYF
TGTGCCAGCAGCTTAGTGGCCGGGACAGGGGGCGGAAACACCATATATTTT
>TRBV2|TRBD1|TRBJ1-1|.
CASSEGRGMDTEAFF
TGTGCCAGCAGTGAGGGCAGGGGGATGGACACTGAAGCTTTCTTT
>TRBV3-1/TRBV3-2|.|TRBJ2-2|.
CASSQRLAGELFF
TGTGCCAGCAGCCAGAGATTGGCCGGGGAGCTGTTTTTT
>TRBV7-9|TRBD1|TRBJ1-5|.
CASSLPGTAKAHF
TGTGCCAGCAGCCTCCCCGGGACAGCGAAGGCACATTTT
>TRBV9|.|TRBJ2-1|.
CASSVSVGGRSNEQFF
TGTGCCAGCAGCGTAAGTGTCGGGGGCCGGTCGAATGAGCAGTTCTTC
>TRBV4-1|.|TRBJ1-2|.
CASSQDGDYGYTF
TGCGCCAGCAGCCAAGACGGAGACTATGGCTACACCTTC
>TRBV13|.|TRBJ1-6|.
CASSSLGAPGNSPLHF
TGTGCCAGCAGCTCTCTTGGGGCTCCGGGTAATTCACCCCTCCACTTT
>TRBV6-1|.|TRBJ1-3|.
CASSERRVYGNTIYF
TGTGCCAGCAGTGAACGTAGGGTTTACGGAAACACCATATATTTT
>TRBV28|TRBD1|TRBJ1-1|once
CASNPTGTGVNMNTEAFF
TGTGCCAGCAACCCCACCGGGACAGGGGTAAACATGAACACTGAAGCTTTCTTT
>TRBV25-1|.|TRBJ1-4|.
CASSEPGKPLFF
TGTGCCAGCAGTGAACCGGGCAAGCCCTTGTTTTTT
>TRBV6-2/TRBV6-3|TRBD1|TRBJ2-5|.
CASSYTSGTGPQETQYF
TGTGCCAGCAGTTACACGTCCGGGACAGGACCTCAAGAGACCCAGTACTTC
>TRBV2|.|TRBJ1-2|.
CASSVTGLADGYTF
TGTGCCAGCAGTGTAACGGGACTCGCGGATGGCTACACCTTC
>TRBV25-1|TRBD2|TRBJ2-5|.
CASSEWTSGDQETQYF
TGTGCCAGCAGTGAATGGACTAGCGGAGACCAAGAGACCCAGTACTTC
>TRBV30|.|TRBJ1-1|.
CAWSPRGNTEAFF
TGTGCCTGGAGTCCGCGGGGGAACACTGAAGCTTTCTTT
>TRBV7-2|.|TRBJ2-3|.
CASSSFPIGTDTQYF
TGTGCCAGCAGCTCGTTCCCCATAGGCACAGATACGCAGTATTTT
>TRBV12-5|.|TRBJ2-2|.
CASGTTNTGELFF
TGTGCTAGTGGAACTACGAACACCGGGGAGCTGTTTTTT
>TRBV5-1|.|TRBJ1-4|.
CASSLPGIEKLFF
TGCGCCAGCAGCTTGCCCGGGATTGAAAAACTGTTTTTT
>TRBV6-6|.|TRBJ1-2|.
CASSLDPNYGYTF
TGTGCCAGCAGCCTCGACCCAAACTATGGCTACACCTTC